This TCR beta chain derives from a study of T cells in tuberculosis. Across the whole study: IGRA-negative adolescents, IGRA-positive adolescents with latent tuberculosis and adults with active tuberculosis formed this South African cohort.

Data came from immunoSEQ multiplex PCR; TCRdb stores just in-frame clones and leaves some out. The sample lists 40,000 to 50,000 clones, roughly 96% occurring once. Germline CDR1 reads WNHNN; CDR2 reads SYGVQD (reference sequence). Trimming pared 6 bases from V and 7 bases from J, leaving 15 bases between. The CDR3 length is 13 residues. The sequenced sample was PBMCs. This TCR came from a donor aged 10-29 years with latent tuberculosis or without tuberculosis infection. The chain has TRBV10-1 and TRBJ1-1; maybe TRBD1 (6 bases). The CDR3 sequence is CASSRTRGGEAFF. CDR3 nucleotides: TGCGCCAGCAGCAGAACAAGGGGGGGTGAAGCTTTCTTT.